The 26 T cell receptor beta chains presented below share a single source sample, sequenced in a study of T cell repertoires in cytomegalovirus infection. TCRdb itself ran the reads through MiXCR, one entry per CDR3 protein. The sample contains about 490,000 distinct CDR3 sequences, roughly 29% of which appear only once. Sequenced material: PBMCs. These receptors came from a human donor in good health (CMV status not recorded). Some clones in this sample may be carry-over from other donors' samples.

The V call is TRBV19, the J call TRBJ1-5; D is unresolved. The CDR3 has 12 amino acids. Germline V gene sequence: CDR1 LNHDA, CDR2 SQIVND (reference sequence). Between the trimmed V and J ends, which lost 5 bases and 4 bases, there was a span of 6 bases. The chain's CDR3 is CASSGFNQPQHF. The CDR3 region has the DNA TGTGCCAGTAGTGGATTTAATCAGCCCCAGCATTTT.

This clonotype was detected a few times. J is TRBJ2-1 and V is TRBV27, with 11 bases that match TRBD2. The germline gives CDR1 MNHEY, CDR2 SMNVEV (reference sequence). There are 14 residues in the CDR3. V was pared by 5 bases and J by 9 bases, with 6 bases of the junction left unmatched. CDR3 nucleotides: TGTGCCAGCAGTGTTAGCGGGAGGGCTGGTGAGCAGTTCTTC. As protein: CASSVSGRAGEQFF.

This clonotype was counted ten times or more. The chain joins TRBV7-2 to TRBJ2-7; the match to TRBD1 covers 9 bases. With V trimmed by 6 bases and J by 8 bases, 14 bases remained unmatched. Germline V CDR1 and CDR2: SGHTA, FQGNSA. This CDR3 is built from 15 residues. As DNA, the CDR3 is TGTGCCAGCAGATTAACGGGACAGGGATTTTCGCAGCAGTACTTC. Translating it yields CASRLTGQGFSQQYF. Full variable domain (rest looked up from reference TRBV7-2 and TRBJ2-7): GAGVSQSPSNKVTEKGKDVELRCDPISGHTALYWYRQSLGQGLEFLIYFQGNSAPDKSGLPSDRFSAERTGGSVSTLTIQRTQQEDSAVYLCASRLTGQGFSQQYFGPGTRLTVT.

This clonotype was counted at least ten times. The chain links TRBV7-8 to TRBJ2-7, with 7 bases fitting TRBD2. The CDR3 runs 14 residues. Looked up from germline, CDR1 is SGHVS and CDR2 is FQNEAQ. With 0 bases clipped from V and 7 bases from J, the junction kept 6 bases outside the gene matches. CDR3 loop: CASSLAAGVGEQYV. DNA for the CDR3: TGTGCCAGCAGCTTAGCCGCGGGAGTAGGTGAGCAGTACGTC.

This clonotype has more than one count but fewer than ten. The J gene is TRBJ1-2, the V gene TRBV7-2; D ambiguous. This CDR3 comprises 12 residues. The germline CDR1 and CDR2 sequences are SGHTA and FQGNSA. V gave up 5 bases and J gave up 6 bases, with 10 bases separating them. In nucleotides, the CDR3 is TGTGCCAGCAGCGTCCTCGGTCATGGCTACACCTTC. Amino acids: CASSVLGHGYTF.

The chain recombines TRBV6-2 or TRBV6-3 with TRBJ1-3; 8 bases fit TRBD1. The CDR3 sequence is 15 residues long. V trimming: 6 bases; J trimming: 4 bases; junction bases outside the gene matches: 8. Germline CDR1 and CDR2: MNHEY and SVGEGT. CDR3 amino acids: CASSKWTGLGNTIYF. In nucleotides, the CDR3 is TGTGCCAGCAGCAAGTGGACAGGGCTCGGAAACACCATATATTTT.

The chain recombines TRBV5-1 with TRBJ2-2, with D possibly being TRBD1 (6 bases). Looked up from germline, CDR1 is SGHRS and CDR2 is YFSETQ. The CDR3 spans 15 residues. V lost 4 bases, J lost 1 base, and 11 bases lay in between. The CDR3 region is CASSPDRLNTGELFF. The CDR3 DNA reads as TGCGCCAGCAGCCCAGACAGGCTGAACACCGGGGAGCTGTTTTTT.

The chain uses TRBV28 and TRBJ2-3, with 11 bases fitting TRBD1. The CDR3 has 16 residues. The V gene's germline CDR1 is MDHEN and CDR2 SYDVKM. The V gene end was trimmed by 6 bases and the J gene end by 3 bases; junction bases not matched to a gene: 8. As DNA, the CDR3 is TGTGCCAGCAGCTTGGGACAGGGGGTCGGTACAGATACGCAGTATTTT. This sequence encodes CASSLGQGVGTDTQYF.

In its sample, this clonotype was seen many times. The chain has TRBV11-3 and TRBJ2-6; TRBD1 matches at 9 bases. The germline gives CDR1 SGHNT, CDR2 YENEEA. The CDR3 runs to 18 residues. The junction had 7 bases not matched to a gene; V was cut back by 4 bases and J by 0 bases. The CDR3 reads CASSSSGTGYSGANVLTF. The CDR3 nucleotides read TGTGCCAGCAGCTCGTCCGGGACAGGGTACTCTGGGGCCAACGTCCTGACTTTC.

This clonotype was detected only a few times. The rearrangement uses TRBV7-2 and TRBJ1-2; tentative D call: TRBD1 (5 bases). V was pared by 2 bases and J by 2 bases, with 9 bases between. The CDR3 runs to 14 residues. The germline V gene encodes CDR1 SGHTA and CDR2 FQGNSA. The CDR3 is CASSLYPGNYGYTF. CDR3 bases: TGTGCCAGCAGCTTATACCCAGGGAACTATGGCTACACCTTC.

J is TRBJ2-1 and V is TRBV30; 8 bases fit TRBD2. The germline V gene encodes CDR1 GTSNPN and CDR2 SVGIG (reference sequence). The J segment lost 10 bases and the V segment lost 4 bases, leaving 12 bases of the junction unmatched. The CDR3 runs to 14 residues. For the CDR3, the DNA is TGTGCCTGGAAGGATTACATTGGCGGGAGGGAGCAGTTCTTC. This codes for CAWKDYIGGREQFF.

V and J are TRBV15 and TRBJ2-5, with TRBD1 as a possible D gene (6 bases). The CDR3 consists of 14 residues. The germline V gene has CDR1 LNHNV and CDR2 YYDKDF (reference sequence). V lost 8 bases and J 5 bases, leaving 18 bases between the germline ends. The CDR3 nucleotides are TGTGCCACCCGAGACTACAGGGTTAGCGAGACCCAGTACTTC. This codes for CATRDYRVSETQYF.

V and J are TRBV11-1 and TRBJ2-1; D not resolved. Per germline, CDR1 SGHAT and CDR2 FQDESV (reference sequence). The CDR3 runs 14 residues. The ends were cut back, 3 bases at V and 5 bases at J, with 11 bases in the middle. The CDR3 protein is CASSFIRANNEQFF. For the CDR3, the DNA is TGTGCCAGCAGCTTTATCCGGGCGAACAATGAGCAGTTCTTC.

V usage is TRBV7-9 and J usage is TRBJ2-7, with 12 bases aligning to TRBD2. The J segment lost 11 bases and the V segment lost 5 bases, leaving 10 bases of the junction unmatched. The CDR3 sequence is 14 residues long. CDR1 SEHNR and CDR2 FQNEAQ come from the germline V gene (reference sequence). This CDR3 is CASSLEELAGGEYF. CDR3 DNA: TGTGCCAGCAGCCTGGAGGAGCTAGCGGGAGGGGAGTACTTC.

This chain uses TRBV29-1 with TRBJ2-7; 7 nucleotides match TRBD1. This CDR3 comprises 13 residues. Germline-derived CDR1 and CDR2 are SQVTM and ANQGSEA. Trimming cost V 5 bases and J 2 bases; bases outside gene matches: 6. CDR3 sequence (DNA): TGCAGCGTTAGGGGGCGCGGACCCTACGAGCAGTACTTC. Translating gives CSVRGRGPYEQYF.

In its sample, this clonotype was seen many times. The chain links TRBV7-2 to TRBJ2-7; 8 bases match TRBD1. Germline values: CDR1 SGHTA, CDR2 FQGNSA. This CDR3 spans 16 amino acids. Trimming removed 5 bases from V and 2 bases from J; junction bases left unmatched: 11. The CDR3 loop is CASSQRQGLSTYEQYF. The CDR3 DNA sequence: TGTGCCAGCAGCCAACGACAGGGGCTTTCTACCTACGAGCAGTACTTC.

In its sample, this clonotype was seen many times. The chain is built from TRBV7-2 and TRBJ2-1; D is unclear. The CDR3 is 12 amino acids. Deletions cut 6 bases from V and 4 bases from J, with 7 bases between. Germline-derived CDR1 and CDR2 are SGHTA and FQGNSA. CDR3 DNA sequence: TGTGCCAGCAGAACGGCGTACAATGAGCAGTTCTTC. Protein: CASRTAYNEQFF.

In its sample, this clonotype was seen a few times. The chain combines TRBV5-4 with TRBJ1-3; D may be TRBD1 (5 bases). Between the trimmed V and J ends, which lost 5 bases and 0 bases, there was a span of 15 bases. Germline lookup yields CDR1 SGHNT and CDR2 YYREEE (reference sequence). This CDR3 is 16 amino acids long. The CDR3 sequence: CASSLPGRHSGNTIYF. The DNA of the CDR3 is TGTGCCAGCAGTCTACCGGGACGACACTCTGGAAACACCATATATTTT.

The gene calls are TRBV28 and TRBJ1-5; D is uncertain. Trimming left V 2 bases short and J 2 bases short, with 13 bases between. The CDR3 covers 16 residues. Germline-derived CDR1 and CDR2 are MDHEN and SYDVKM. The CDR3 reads CASSLARTGGNQPQHF. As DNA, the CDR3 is TGTGCCAGCAGTTTAGCTCGAACGGGCGGCAATCAGCCCCAGCATTTT.

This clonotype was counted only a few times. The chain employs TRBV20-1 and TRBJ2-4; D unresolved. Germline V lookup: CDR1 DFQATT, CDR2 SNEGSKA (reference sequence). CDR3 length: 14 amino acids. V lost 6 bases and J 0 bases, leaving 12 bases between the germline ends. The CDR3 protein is CSAPPGAAKNIQYF. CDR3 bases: TGCAGTGCCCCCCCCGGAGCAGCCAAAAACATTCAGTACTTC.

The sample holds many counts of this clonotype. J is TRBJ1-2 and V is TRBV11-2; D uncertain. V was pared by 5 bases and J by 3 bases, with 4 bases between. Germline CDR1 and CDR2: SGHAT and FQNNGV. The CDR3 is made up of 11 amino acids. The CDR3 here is CASSQDYGYTF. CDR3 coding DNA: TGTGCCAGCAGCCAAGACTATGGCTACACCTTC.

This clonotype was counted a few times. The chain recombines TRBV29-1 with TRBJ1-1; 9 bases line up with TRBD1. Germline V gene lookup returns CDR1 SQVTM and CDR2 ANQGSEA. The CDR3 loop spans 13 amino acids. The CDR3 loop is CSLRGQGNTEAFF. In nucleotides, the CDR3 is TGCAGTCTTCGGGGACAGGGAAATACTGAAGCTTTCTTT.

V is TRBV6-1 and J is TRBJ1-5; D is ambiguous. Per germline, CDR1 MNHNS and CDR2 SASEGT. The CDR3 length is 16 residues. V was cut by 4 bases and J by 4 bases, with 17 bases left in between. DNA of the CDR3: TGTGCCAGCAGTGTACTTTTACCGGGTCTAAATCAGCCCCAGCATTTT. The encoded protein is CASSVLLPGLNQPQHF.

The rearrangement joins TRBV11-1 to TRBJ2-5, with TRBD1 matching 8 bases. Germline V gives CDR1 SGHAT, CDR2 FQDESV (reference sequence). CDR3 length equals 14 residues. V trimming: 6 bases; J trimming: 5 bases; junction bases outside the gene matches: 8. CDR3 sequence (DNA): TGTGCCAGCAGTTTACCGGGACAGGTGGAGACCCAGTACTTC. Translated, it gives CASSLPGQVETQYF.

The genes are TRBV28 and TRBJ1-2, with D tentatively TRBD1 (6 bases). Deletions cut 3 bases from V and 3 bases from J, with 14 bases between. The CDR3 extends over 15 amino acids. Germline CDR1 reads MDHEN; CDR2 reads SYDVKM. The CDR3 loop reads CASSFERGADYGYTF. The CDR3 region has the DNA TGTGCCAGCAGTTTTGAAAGGGGGGCGGACTATGGCTACACCTTC.

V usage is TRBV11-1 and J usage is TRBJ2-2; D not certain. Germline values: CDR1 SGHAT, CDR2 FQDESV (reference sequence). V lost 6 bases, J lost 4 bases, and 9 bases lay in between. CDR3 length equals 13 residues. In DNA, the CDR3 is TGTGCCAGCAGTACAAGCCCCACCGGGGAGCTGTTTTTT. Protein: CASSTSPTGELFF.